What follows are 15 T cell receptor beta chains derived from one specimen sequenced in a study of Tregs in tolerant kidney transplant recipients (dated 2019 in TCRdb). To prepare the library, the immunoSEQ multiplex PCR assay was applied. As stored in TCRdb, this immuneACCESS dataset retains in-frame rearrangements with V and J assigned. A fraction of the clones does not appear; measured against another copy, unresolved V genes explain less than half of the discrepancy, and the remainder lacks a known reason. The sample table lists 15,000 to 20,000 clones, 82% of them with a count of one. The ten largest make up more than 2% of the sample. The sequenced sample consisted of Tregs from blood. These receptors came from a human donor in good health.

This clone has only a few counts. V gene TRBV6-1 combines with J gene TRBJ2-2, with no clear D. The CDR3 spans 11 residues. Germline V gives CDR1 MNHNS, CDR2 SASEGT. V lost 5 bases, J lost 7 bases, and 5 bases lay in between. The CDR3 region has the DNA TGTGCCAGCAGTTCCCTCGGGGAGCTGTTTTTT. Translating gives CASSSLGELFF.

DNA of the CDR3: TGTGCCAGCAGCTTAGCTCCAGTCTCAGGCGAAGCTTTCTTT. Its protein is CASSLAPVSGEAFF. The V call is TRBV7-9, the J call TRBJ1-1; D unclear. V was shortened by 0 bases and J by 8 bases, with 13 bases between the two germline ends. The CDR3 has 14 amino acids. Germline V gives CDR1 SEHNR, CDR2 FQNEAQ (reference sequence).

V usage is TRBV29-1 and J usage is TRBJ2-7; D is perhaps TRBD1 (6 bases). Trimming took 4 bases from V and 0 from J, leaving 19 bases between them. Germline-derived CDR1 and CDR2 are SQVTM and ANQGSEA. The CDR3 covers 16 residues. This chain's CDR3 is CSVGGYQGRYSYEQYF. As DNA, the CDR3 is TGCAGCGTTGGGGGGTATCAGGGGCGCTACTCCTACGAGCAGTACTTC.

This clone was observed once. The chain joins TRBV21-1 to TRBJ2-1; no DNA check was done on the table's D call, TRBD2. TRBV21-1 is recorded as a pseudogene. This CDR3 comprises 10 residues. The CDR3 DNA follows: TGTGCCAGCAGCATGGCTAGGCAGTTCTTC. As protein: CASSMARQFF.

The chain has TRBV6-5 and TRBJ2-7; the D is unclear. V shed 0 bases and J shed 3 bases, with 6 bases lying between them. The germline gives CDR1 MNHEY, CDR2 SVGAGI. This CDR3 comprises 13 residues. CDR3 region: CASSYSLGYEQYF. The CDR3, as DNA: TGTGCCAGCAGTTACTCTCTAGGCTACGAGCAGTACTTC.

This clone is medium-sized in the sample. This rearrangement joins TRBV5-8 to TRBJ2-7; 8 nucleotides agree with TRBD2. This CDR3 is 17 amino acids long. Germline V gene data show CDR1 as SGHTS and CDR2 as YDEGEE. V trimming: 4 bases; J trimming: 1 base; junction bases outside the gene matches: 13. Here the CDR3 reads CASSLELAGGGSYEQYF. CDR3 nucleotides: TGTGCCAGCAGCCTGGAGTTGGCGGGAGGAGGATCCTACGAGCAGTACTTC.

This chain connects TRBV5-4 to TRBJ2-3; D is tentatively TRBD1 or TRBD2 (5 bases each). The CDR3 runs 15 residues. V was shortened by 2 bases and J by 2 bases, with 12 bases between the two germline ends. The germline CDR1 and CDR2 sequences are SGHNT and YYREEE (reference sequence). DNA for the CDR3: TGTGCCAGCAGCTTCTCCGGGACCCTCACAGATACGCAGTATTTT. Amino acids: CASSFSGTLTDTQYF.

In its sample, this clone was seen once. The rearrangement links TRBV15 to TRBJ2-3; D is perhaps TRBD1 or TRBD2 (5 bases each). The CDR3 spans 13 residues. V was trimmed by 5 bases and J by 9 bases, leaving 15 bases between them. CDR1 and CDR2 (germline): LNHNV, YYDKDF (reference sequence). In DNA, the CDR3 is TGTGCCACCAGCTTTCGAAGGGACCAGACGCAGTATTTT. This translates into CATSFRRDQTQYF.

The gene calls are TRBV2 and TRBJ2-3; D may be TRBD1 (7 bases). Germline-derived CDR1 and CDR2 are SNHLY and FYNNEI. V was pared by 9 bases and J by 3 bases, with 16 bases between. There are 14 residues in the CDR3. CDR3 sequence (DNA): TGTGCCAGTGATAGACAGGGAGGAACAGATACGCAGTATTTT. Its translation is CASDRQGGTDTQYF.

CDR3 sequence (DNA): TGTGCCAGCAGTTCTAGACAAGGCGGAAACACCATATATTTT. Its protein is CASSSRQGGNTIYF. The chain employs TRBV28 and TRBJ1-3; D uncertain. The germline gives CDR1 MDHEN, CDR2 SYDVKM. The CDR3 has 14 amino acids. Trimming removed 4 bases at V and 4 bases at J, with 11 bases between.

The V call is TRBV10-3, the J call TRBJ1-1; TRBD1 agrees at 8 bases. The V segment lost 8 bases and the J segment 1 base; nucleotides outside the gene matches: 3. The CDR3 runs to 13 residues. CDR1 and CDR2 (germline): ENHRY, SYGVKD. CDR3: CAIDRGENTEAFF. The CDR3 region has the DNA TGTGCCATCGACAGGGGAGAGAACACTGAAGCTTTCTTT.

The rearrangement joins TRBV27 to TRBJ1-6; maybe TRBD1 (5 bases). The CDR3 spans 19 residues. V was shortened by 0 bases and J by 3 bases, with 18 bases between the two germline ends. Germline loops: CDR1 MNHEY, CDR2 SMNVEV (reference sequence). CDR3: CASSLSFPPVRGYNSPLHF. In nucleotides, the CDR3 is TGTGCCAGCAGTTTATCATTTCCGCCTGTGAGGGGCTATAATTCACCCCTCCACTTT.

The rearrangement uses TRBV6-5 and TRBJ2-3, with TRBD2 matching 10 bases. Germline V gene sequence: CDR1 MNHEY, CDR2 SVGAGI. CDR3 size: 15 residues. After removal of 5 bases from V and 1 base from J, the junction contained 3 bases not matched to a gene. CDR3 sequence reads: CASSLAGEGTDTQYF. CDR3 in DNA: TGTGCCAGCAGTCTAGCGGGGGAGGGCACAGATACGCAGTATTTT.

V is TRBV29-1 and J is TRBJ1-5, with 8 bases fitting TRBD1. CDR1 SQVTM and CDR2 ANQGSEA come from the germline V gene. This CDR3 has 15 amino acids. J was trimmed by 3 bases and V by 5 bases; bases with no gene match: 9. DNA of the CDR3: TGCAGCGTTATTATTCAGGGGGCGAACAATCAGCCCCAGCATTTT. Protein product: CSVIIQGANNQPQHF.

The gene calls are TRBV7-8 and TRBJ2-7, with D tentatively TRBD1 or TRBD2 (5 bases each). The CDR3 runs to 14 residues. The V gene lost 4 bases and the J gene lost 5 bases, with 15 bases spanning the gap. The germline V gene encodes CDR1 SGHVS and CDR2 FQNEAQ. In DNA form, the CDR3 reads TGTGCCAGCAGCTCGGGACGTGATTCGGACGAGCAGTACTTC. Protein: CASSSGRDSDEQYF.